This note documents a single TCR beta chain sequence. Its antigen remains unidentified. The assay, immunoSEQ v3.0, was run at survey level. Libraries were prepared by immunoSEQ multiplex PCR; TCRdb keeps only in-frame clonotypes and omits some of them. Of 20,000 to 25,000 clones listed, approximately 80% are singletons. Trimming at V came to 4 bases and at J to 3 bases, leaving 4 bases not matched to a gene. From germline, CDR1 is SGHKS and CDR2 YYEKEE (reference sequence). The CDR3 spans 15 residues. This record comes from a study of long-term antiretroviral therapy in people with HIV. Study-level information: Of all samples, the earliest predate the 2015 immediate-ART recommendation by about a decade.

General observations from the study: Post-treatment diversity went higher with ART but stayed below transplant donor controls.

The chain employs TRBV5-5 and TRBJ1-4, with TRBD1 matching 9 bases. The specimen comprised unsorted PBMCs, sampled 0.1 years before starting antiretroviral therapy. The source of this sequence is a man aged 40-49 years with HIV. CDR3 nucleotides: TGTGCCAGCAGCGAGGACAGGGGCTCTAATGAAAAACTGTTTTTT. This encodes CASSEDRGSNEKLFF.